These 18 T cell receptor beta chains were all obtained from the same sample, sequenced in a study of cytomegalovirus exposure and HLA in healthy donors. The PCR employed 60 Vbeta primers together with 13 Jbeta primers. TCRdb's copy holds only in-frame clones and misses some; the assay was immunoSEQ multiplex PCR. The table records 150,000 to 250,000 clones, approximately 85% of them present only once. The sequenced material came from PBMCs. These receptors were collected from a woman aged 45-59 years in good health and CMV-seronegative.

V and J are TRBV7-2 and TRBJ2-1, with a possible D match to TRBD2 (6 bases). V was cut by 10 bases and J by 9 bases, with 22 bases left in between. CDR3 length: 14 amino acids. Per the germline V gene, CDR1 is SGHTA and CDR2 is FQGNSA. CDR3 region: CATVERARVSEQFF. The CDR3, as DNA: TGTGCCACCGTAGAGCGGGCTAGGGTGTCTGAGCAGTTCTTC. The full variable domain, in which reference TRBV7-2 and TRBJ2-1 provide the parts outside the CDR3, is GAGVSQSPSNKVTEKGKDVELRCDPISGHTALYWYRQSLGQGLEFLIYFQGNSAPDKSGLPSDRFSAERTGGSVSTLTIQRTQQEDSAVYLCATVERARVSEQFFGPGTRLTVL.

The chain carries TRBV7-9 and TRBJ1-1; tentative D call: TRBD1 (6 bases). Trimming removed 4 bases at V and 6 bases at J, with 9 bases between. Germline V gene lookup returns CDR1 SEHNR and CDR2 FQNEAQ (reference sequence). The CDR3 consists of 12 residues. In DNA, the CDR3 is TGTGCCAGCAGCTCACAGGGCCCTGAAGCTTTCTTT. Encoded protein: CASSSQGPEAFF. Full variable domain (rest looked up from reference TRBV7-9 and TRBJ1-1): DTGVSQNPRHKITKRGQNVTFRCDPISEHNRLYWYRQTLGQGPEFLTYFQNEAQLEKSRLLSDRFSAERPKGSFSTLEIQRTEQGDSAMYLCASSSQGPEAFFGQGTRLTVV.

This clone appeared a few times. The CDR3 protein is CASSLQGSTQYF. The DNA of the CDR3 is TGTGCCAGCAGCTTACAGGGATCGACCCAGTACTTC. The chain joins TRBV7-2 to TRBJ2-5; perhaps TRBD1 as D (5 bases). In germline, CDR1 is SGHTA, CDR2 FQGNSA. The ends were cut back, 2 bases at V and 7 bases at J, with 8 bases in the middle. The CDR3 contains 12 residues.

The chain joins TRBV10-2 to TRBJ1-1; D gene uncertain. The CDR3 extends over 14 amino acids. CDR1 and CDR2 from the germline V gene are WSHSY and SAAADI. The V end lost 7 bases, the J end lost 2 bases, and 14 bases lay between the germline ends. CDR3 DNA sequence: TGCGCCAGCATCGGGAACAGCCTTAACACTGAAGCTTTCTTT. It codes for CASIGNSLNTEAFF.

The CDR3 protein is CASSLDLSNYEQYF. The CDR3 region has the DNA TGTGCCAGCAGCTTGGATCTGTCTAACTACGAGCAGTACTTC. The chain has TRBV5-6 and TRBJ2-5; D is uncertain. The J call may be in error: the DNA end matches TRBJ2-7 better. In germline, CDR1 is SGHDT, CDR2 YYEEEE. The CDR3 runs 14 residues.

The chain is built from TRBV7-2 and TRBJ1-6; D may be TRBD1 (5 bases). Germline CDR1 SGHTA, CDR2 FQGNSA. V lost 0 bases to trimming and J lost 5 bases, with 11 bases between them. The CDR3 totals 16 residues. The CDR3 sequence is CASSLALTVNNSPLHF. The CDR3 DNA reads as TGTGCCAGCAGCTTAGCCCTGACAGTTAATAATTCACCCCTCCACTTT.

The rearrangement uses TRBV5-1 and TRBJ2-3; the D is unclear. Germline-derived CDR1 and CDR2 are SGHRS and YFSETQ. The CDR3 is 13 amino acids. The V end was cut by 4 bases, the J end by 3 bases, with 9 bases between. The CDR3 coding sequence is TGCGCCAGCAGCCGTCGTTCGACAGATACGCAGTATTTT. As protein: CASSRRSTDTQYF.

The rearrangement uses TRBV6-5 and TRBJ2-1; TRBD2 matches 7 bases. Germline-derived CDR1 and CDR2 are MNHEY and SVGAGI. The CDR3 is made up of 15 amino acids. V shed 2 bases and J 0 bases; nucleotides not matched to a gene: 1. CDR3 coding DNA: TGTGCCAGCAGTTACGGCGGGAGCTCCTACAATGAGCAGTTCTTC. Translated, it gives CASSYGGSSYNEQFF.

This chain joins TRBV27 and TRBJ1-2; TRBD1 is a possible D gene (5 bases). The CDR3 spans 16 residues. The V and J ends lost 5 bases and 5 bases respectively, with 21 bases between them. Germline values: CDR1 MNHEY, CDR2 SMNVEV (reference sequence). The chain's CDR3 is CASSRTNHLGGYGYTF. The CDR3 coding sequence is TGTGCCAGCAGTCGGACAAACCACCTGGGGGGATATGGCTACACCTTC.

The genes are TRBV6-1 and TRBJ2-1; TRBD2 aligns across 8 bases. Germline V gene lookup returns CDR1 MNHNS and CDR2 SASEGT. Trimming removed 8 bases from V and 6 bases from J; junction bases left unmatched: 12. The CDR3 is 15 amino acids. The CDR3 sequence is CASARGGARINEQFF. CDR3 in DNA: TGTGCCAGCGCTCGGGGGGGGGCCCGCATCAATGAGCAGTTCTTC.

The chain carries TRBV5-1 and TRBJ1-2; 8 positions match TRBD1. The J segment lost 8 bases and the V segment lost 3 bases, leaving 3 bases of the junction unmatched. The CDR3 runs 12 residues. Germline V gene lookup returns CDR1 SGHRS and CDR2 YFSETQ. The CDR3 bases are TGCGCCAGCAGCTCGGGACAGGAGGGCTACACCTTC. It encodes CASSSGQEGYTF.

The chain is built from TRBV6-1 and TRBJ1-5, with D unclear. Germline values: CDR1 MNHNS, CDR2 SASEGT. Trimming removed 1 base from V and 1 base from J, with 17 bases in between. The CDR3 runs 18 residues. The CDR3 reads CASSEGTSSHQSNQPQHF. DNA of the CDR3: TGTGCCAGCAGTGAAGGTACCTCATCGCACCAGAGCAATCAGCCCCAGCATTTT.

The J gene is TRBJ1-2, the V gene TRBV5-1; 9 nucleotides align to TRBD1. The junction had 5 bases not matched to a gene; V was cut back by 2 bases and J by 6 bases. The germline V gene has CDR1 SGHRS and CDR2 YFSETQ. This CDR3 region has 14 residues. The CDR3 reads CASSLSGTGNGYTF. CDR3 nucleotide sequence: TGCGCCAGCAGCTTATCCGGGACAGGGAATGGCTACACCTTC.

The chain joins TRBV6-6 to TRBJ2-1; 9 nucleotides align to TRBD1. Trimming took 4 bases from V and 5 from J; bases not matched to a gene: 9. There are 16 residues in the CDR3. CDR1 and CDR2 (germline): MNHNY, SVGAGI (reference sequence). The CDR3 nucleotides are TGTGCCAGCAGTTTACAGGGGGCTCGTGTTAACAATGAGCAGTTCTTC. Translating it yields CASSLQGARVNNEQFF.

The chain links TRBV7-2 to TRBJ1-1, with 7 bases fitting TRBD1. Per the germline V gene, CDR1 is SGHTA and CDR2 is FQGNSA. CDR3 length equals 12 residues. With V trimmed by 5 bases and J by 10 bases, 7 bases remained unmatched. As DNA, the CDR3 is TGTGCCAGCAGCGAAAGGGGGCGCCGAGCTTTCTTT. The encoded protein is CASSERGRRAFF.

V is TRBV28 and J is TRBJ2-1, with TRBD2 matching over 12 bases. V was pared by 8 bases and J by 8 bases, with 10 bases of the junction left unmatched. The CDR3 is made up of 15 amino acids. Germline V CDR1 and CDR2: MDHEN, SYDVKM. Here the CDR3 DNA reads TGTGCCAGCCTTCTTCTAGCGGGAGGGCCCCATGAGCAGTTCTTC. Its protein product is CASLLLAGGPHEQFF. Based on the CDR3 plus reference TRBV28 and TRBJ2-1, the full variable domain is DVKVTQSSRYLVKRTGEKVFLECVQDMDHENMFWYRQDPGLGLRLIYFSYDVKMKEKGDIPEGYSVSREKKERFSLILESASTNQTSMYLCASLLLAGGPHEQFFGPGTRLTVL.

The rearrangement joins TRBV2 to TRBJ2-5; maybe TRBD1 (5 bases). The CDR3 totals 14 residues. Trimming pared 7 bases from V and 4 bases from J, leaving 16 bases between. Germline loops: CDR1 SNHLY, CDR2 FYNNEI. CDR3 protein: CASILGVARETQYF. In DNA form, the CDR3 reads TGTGCCAGCATTCTAGGGGTGGCCCGAGAGACCCAGTACTTC.

The chain is built from TRBV18 and TRBJ2-1; the D is unclear. The length of the CDR3 is 13 residues. V was clipped by 3 bases and J by 5 bases, with 8 bases between them. Germline values: CDR1 KGHSH, CDR2 LQKENI. Here the CDR3 DNA reads TGTGCCAGCTCACCGGTTCAGAACAATGAGCAGTTCTTC. This codes for CASSPVQNNEQFF.